This T cell receptor beta chain was identified during a study of T cells expressing NK-cell markers. Study at large: Investigators obtained TCR beta repertoires from sorted CD3+CD56+NKG2C+, CD3+CD56+NKG2C- and CD3+CD56-NKG2C+ T cells. HCMV serostatus: most of the eight sequenced donors positive, one negative.

A 5'RACE template switching approach incorporating UMIs was used to make TCR beta cDNA. TCRdb reprocessed the 5' RACE reads, keeping one entry per CDR3 protein, no DNA. This table lists 500,000 to 700,000 distinct CDR3 sequences. Germline V gene data show CDR1 as SGHRS and CDR2 as YFSETQ. The CDR3 has 14 residues. Notes on this clonotype: What it recognizes is unknown.

Study results and caveats: Of the CD8+ T cells in about 6 donors, about 1.0-7.0% belonged to dominant NKG2C+ clonotypes.

The chain employs TRBV5-1 and TRBJ2-3; the TRBD1 assignment by TCRdb is unverifiable without DNA. The TCR originated in a man in his late teens or twenties in good health. The sequencing input was blood T cells: a sorted CD56 or NKG2C T cell subset, CD4+ or CD8+ T cells, or bulk PBMC T cells (not recorded which). The CDR3 loop reads CASSTGSALDTQYF.